This T cell receptor beta chain was obtained from a study of blood T cell repertoires in COVID-19. Turning to the study itself: Sample material is recorded as cDNA or gDNA derived from T cells, B-cell-depleted T cells, or PBMCs.

This clone was counted between two and nine times. Authors' analysis steps: Reference gene primers were amplified, and this amplification served to estimate nucleated cell counts. Using immunoSEQ multiplex PCR, the repertoire was profiled, and TCRdb retains in-frame clones only, with some absent. V and J calls plus clone size are reproduced from that table; the DNA served to infer D and trimming. The data hold about 210,000 clones, with about nine tenths observed a single time. Germline CDR1 SGHRS, CDR2 YFSETQ. The CDR3 has 14 residues. V gave up 4 bases and J gave up 5 bases; unmatched junction bases: 8.

Sequencing was carried out using peripheral blood. This TCR derives from a middle-aged woman with acute or convalescent COVID-19. This chain links TRBV5-1 with TRBJ1-2; 7 positions match TRBD1. CDR3: CASSPEPGQYGYTF. The CDR3, as DNA: TGCGCCAGCAGCCCCGAACCGGGACAGTATGGCTACACCTTC.